This entry describes one T cell receptor (beta chain). Its target is not known. The sample belongs to a study of T cells in Graves' hyperthyroidism and ophthalmopathy. Across the whole study: Peripheral blood was secured at the point of initial diagnosis, before any treatment. Study-wide points: Separating ophthalmopathy from stable hyperthyroidism was achieved by a 13 V-J model.

The investigators amplified TCR beta CDR3 regions from RNA transcripts. Initially, a first-round RT-PCR of the TCR CDR3 employed the HTBI primer set. A single record per CDR3 protein comes from TCRdb applying MiXCR to the multiplex PCR reads. The table has roughly 560,000 distinct CDR3 sequences, roughly 14% seen once; the top ten hold 3.5% to 4.5%. For the diagnoses, clinical symptoms, serum thyroxine and TRAb, thyroid ultrasound and orbital computed tomography were used. PBMCs were derived from roughly 10 ml fresh peripheral blood. With V trimmed by 1 base and J by 5 bases, 5 bases remained unmatched. CDR3 length equals 15 residues. CDR1 is LGHNA, CDR2 YNFKEQ, per germline.

This TCR came from a woman in her thirties or forties with Graves' ophthalmopathy. Input material: blood. The J gene is TRBJ2-7, the V gene TRBV4-2; 10 bases fit TRBD1. The CDR3 DNA reads TGTGCCAGCAGCCAAGGGGACAGGGGTGGACACGAGCAGTACTTC. It encodes CASSQGDRGGHEQYF.